The rows below give T cell receptor beta chains drawn from one sample of a study of CD8 T cells in ankylosing spondylitis. TCRdb reprocessed the 5' RACE reads via MiXCR and lists one record per CDR3 protein. The repertoire has about 840,000 distinct CDR3 sequences, roughly 10% of them found once; the top ten carry roughly 0.51%. Sequenced: blood, either unsorted or a sorted T cell fraction (not recorded which). These receptor sequences come from a male donor with ankylosing spondylitis. Both conserved end residues are part of each CDR3. D genes are given only for firm matches. Expanded clones get a size class; other rows say once, few or many, or leave the size out.

d_gene	v_gene	j_gene	abundance	CDR3aa	CDR3nt
.	TRBV7-9	TRBJ2-7	few	CASSFPRESYEQYF	TGTGCCAGCAGCTTCCCGCGGGAATCCTACGAGCAGTACTTC
.	TRBV7-9	TRBJ2-7	many	CASSLFLGGMVNEQYF	TGTGCCAGCAGCTTATTTTTGGGGGGTATGGTGAACGAGCAGTACTTC
TRBD1	TRBV20-1	TRBJ1-2	.	CSASIGSRDSGYTF	TGCAGTGCTAGTATTGGAAGCCGGGACAGCGGCTACACCTTC
.	TRBV2	TRBJ2-3	few	CASTGGRGLMNTQYF	TGTGCCAGCACCGGCGGCAGGGGATTAATGAATACGCAGTATTTT
TRBD2	TRBV11-2	TRBJ2-3	few	CASSQTLAGVADTQYF	TGTGCCAGCAGCCAGACCCTAGCGGGGGTAGCAGATACGCAGTATTTT
TRBD2	TRBV10-3	TRBJ2-7	.	CATRTSGSYEQYF	TGTGCCACACGGACTAGCGGCTCCTACGAGCAGTACTTC
.	TRBV5-5	TRBJ2-3	.	CASSFLVDSDTQYF	TGTGCCAGCAGCTTTCTTGTAGACTCCGATACGCAGTATTTT
.	TRBV20-1	TRBJ2-5	few	CSARDPYRGDGETQYF	TGCAGTGCTAGAGATCCGTATAGGGGGGACGGGGAGACCCAGTACTTC
TRBD1	TRBV11-2	TRBJ2-1	.	CASSLGTGLAYNEQFF	TGTGCCAGCAGCTTAGGGACAGGGCTTGCCTACAATGAGCAGTTCTTC
.	TRBV5-1	TRBJ2-1	few	CASSPVLGLYNEQFF	TGCGCCAGCAGCCCAGTTTTAGGGCTCTACAATGAGCAGTTCTTC
.	TRBV4-3	TRBJ1-6	few	CASSQVDAYNSPLHF	TGCGCCAGCAGCCAAGTGGACGCCTATAATTCACCCCTCCACTTT
.	TRBV6-5	TRBJ2-2	few	CACPDCKELFF	TGTGCCTGCCCCGACTGCAAGGAGCTGTTTTTT
.	TRBV20-1	TRBJ1-5	.	CSARQSVNQPQHF	TGCAGTGCTAGACAGAGCGTTAATCAGCCCCAGCATTTT
TRBD1	TRBV6-2/TRBV6-3	TRBJ1-4	few	CASTLFYGTGPFRANEKLFF	TGTGCCAGCACCCTTTTCTACGGGACAGGGCCGTTCCGGGCTAATGAAAAACTGTTTTTT
TRBD2	TRBV20-1	TRBJ2-7	many	CSATGLAGASYEQYF	TGCAGTGCAACCGGACTAGCGGGAGCCTCCTACGAGCAGTACTTC
.	TRBV6-2/TRBV6-3	TRBJ2-2	.	CASSWDRADTGELFF	TGTGCCAGCAGTTGGGATAGGGCAGACACCGGGGAGCTGTTTTTT
TRBD2	TRBV9	TRBJ2-7	.	CASSVRPSGRGFYEQYF	TGTGCCAGCAGCGTACGCCCTAGCGGGAGAGGATTCTACGAGCAGTACTTC
TRBD2	TRBV28	TRBJ2-7	.	CATDARGSGGASYEQYF	TGTGCCACCGATGCCCGGGGGAGCGGGGGGGCCTCCTACGAGCAGTACTTC
.	TRBV6-5	TRBJ1-4	.	CASSYTPPGSVSEKLFF	TGTGCCAGCAGTTACACCCCTCCAGGGTCCGTGAGCGAAAAACTGTTTTTT
.	TRBV7-2	TRBJ2-6	few	CASSLAQAPGANVLTF	TGTGCCAGCAGCTTAGCCCAGGCTCCTGGGGCCAACGTCCTGACTTTC
.	TRBV6-6	TRBJ1-5	.	CASSYAQGPQHF	TGTGCCAGCAGTTACGCACAGGGGCCCCAGCATTTT
.	TRBV6-1	TRBJ1-2	few	CASSEEQPPYGYTF	TGTGCCAGCAGTGAAGAGCAGCCACCCTATGGCTACACCTTC
.	TRBV7-9	TRBJ2-1	many	CASSLAQGNEQFF	TGCGCCAGCAGCTTGGCTCAGGGTAATGAGCAGTTCTTC
TRBD1	TRBV10-3	TRBJ1-4	many	CAISAGQRNEKLFF	TGTGCCATCAGTGCGGGACAGCGGAATGAAAAACTGTTTTTT